The 14 T cell receptor beta chains below all came from one sample that was sequenced in a study of neoadjuvant anti-PD-1 for oral cavity cancer. As for time point: after neoadjuvant nivolumab, at surgical resection. Profiling relied on immunoSEQ multiplex PCR, and the TCRdb table lists in-frame clones only, not all of them. The sample has some 30,000 clones; 70% to 80% are singletons. The material sequenced was PBMCs, taken after nivolumab (anti-PD-1) treatment. The receptors originated from a person aged 35-79 years with oral cavity squamous cell carcinoma.

The V gene is TRBV4-3, the J gene TRBJ2-3; D tentatively fits TRBD1 or TRBD2 (5 bases each). The CDR3 sequence is 14 residues long. The V and J ends lost 1 base and 4 bases respectively, with 9 bases between them. CDR1 and CDR2 (germline): LGHNA, YSLEER. CDR3 in amino acids: CASSQVEGSDTQYF. DNA for the CDR3: TGCGCCAGCAGCCAAGTCGAGGGGTCAGATACGCAGTATTTT.

This chain uses TRBV4-3 with TRBJ2-5; tentative D call: TRBD2 (7 bases). Trimming cost V 0 bases and J 5 bases, with 13 bases left between them. The CDR3 length is 15 residues. Germline CDR1 reads LGHNA; CDR2 reads YSLEER. CDR3 sequence reads: CASSQDGGAGETQYF. The CDR3 DNA reads as TGCGCCAGCAGCCAAGATGGGGGGGCGGGGGAGACCCAGTACTTC.

The chain recombines TRBV11-2 with TRBJ1-2; possible D gene TRBD1, 6 bases. V was pared by 4 bases and J by 1 base, with 10 bases between. This CDR3 spans 14 amino acids. Germline V gene data show CDR1 as SGHAT and CDR2 as FQNNGV. The CDR3 protein is CASSSQGVNYGYTF. CDR3 bases: TGTGCCAGCAGCTCACAGGGTGTTAACTATGGCTACACCTTC.

The count of this clone is one. The rearrangement joins TRBV5-6 to TRBJ1-4; 7 bases align to TRBD1. With V trimmed by 5 bases and J by 5 bases, 9 bases remained unmatched. Germline V lookup: CDR1 SGHDT, CDR2 YYEEEE. The CDR3 has 15 amino acids. CDR3 residues: CASSRDRRGNEKLFF. The CDR3 DNA reads as TGTGCCAGCAGTCGGGACAGAAGAGGGAATGAAAAACTGTTTTTT.

The rearrangement uses TRBV7-2 and TRBJ2-3; 11 bases fit TRBD2. Germline assignment: CDR1 SGHTA and CDR2 FQGNSA. V shed 4 bases, J shed 6 bases, and the junction held 3 bases outside the gene matches. The CDR3 loop spans 14 amino acids. CDR3 protein: CASSSRTSGDTQYF. CDR3 in DNA: TGTGCCAGCAGCTCGAGGACTAGCGGGGATACGCAGTATTTT. The whole variable domain, remainder taken from reference TRBV7-2 and TRBJ2-3, is GAGVSQSPSNKVTEKGKDVELRCDPISGHTALYWYRQSLGQGLEFLIYFQGNSAPDKSGLPSDRFSAERTGGSVSTLTIQRTQQEDSAVYLCASSSRTSGDTQYFGPGTRLTVL.

The J gene is TRBJ1-2, the V gene TRBV9; D perhaps matches TRBD1 (5 bases). This CDR3 is built from 15 residues. From germline, CDR1 is SGDLS and CDR2 YYNGEE. Trimming stripped 0 bases from V and 4 bases from J, with 13 bases between. The CDR3 bases are TGTGCCAGCAGCGTAGCAGTAGGGGCTGGCTATGGCTACACCTTC. As protein: CASSVAVGAGYGYTF.

The rearrangement links TRBV12-2 to TRBJ1-3. TRBV12-2 is marked as a pseudogene. The CDR3 has 15 residues. The CDR3 DNA reads TGTGCAAGTCGCCTGTTAGAGGCACAAGGAAACACCATATATTTT. Its protein product is CASRLLEAQGNTIYF.

The chain couples TRBV12-5 to TRBJ1-6; weak D call: TRBD1 (5 bases). This CDR3 is 19 amino acids long. Trimming took off 0 bases at V and 6 bases at J, with 21 bases between the two ends. Per the germline V gene, CDR1 is LGHNT and CDR2 is FRNRAP. The CDR3 loop is CASGLVDPPQGPINSPLHF. The DNA for the CDR3 is TGTGCTAGTGGTTTGGTAGACCCCCCCCAGGGCCCAATTAATTCACCCCTCCACTTT.

V usage is TRBV14 and J usage is TRBJ1-1; perhaps TRBD1 as D (6 bases). Germline V gene data show CDR1 as SGHDN and CDR2 as FVKESK. V was clipped by 4 bases and J by 1 base, with 16 bases between them. CDR3 length: 16 amino acids. This chain's CDR3 is CASSPAGEVRNTEAFF. In DNA, the CDR3 is TGTGCCAGCAGCCCCGCAGGGGAAGTAAGGAACACTGAAGCTTTCTTT.

The V gene is TRBV28, the J gene TRBJ1-6, with 8 bases fitting TRBD1. CDR1 and CDR2 (germline): MDHEN, SYDVKM. The CDR3 contains 14 residues. V gave up 5 bases and J gave up 9 bases; unmatched junction bases: 6. The CDR3 sequence: CASSPTGGTSPLHF. CDR3 nucleotides: TGTGCCAGCAGTCCAACAGGGGGAACTTCACCCCTCCACTTT.

CDR3 nucleotides: TGTGCCAGTAGTCCCTCGGAGGAGGTGCAGTTCTTC. It translates to CASSPSEEVQFF. The genes are TRBV19 and TRBJ2-1; D is possibly TRBD2 (5 bases). Looked up from germline, CDR1 is LNHDA and CDR2 is SQIVND (reference sequence). V dropped 5 bases and J dropped 12 bases, with 14 bases sitting between them. This CDR3 has 12 residues.

The chain carries TRBV6-5 and TRBJ2-7; TRBD1 is a possible D gene (6 bases). Looked up from germline, CDR1 is MNHEY and CDR2 is SVGAGI. Trimming took off 6 bases at V and 2 bases at J, with 11 bases between the two ends. The CDR3 spans 13 residues. This CDR3 is CASRAQGTYEQYF. In DNA, the CDR3 is TGTGCCAGCAGGGCGCAGGGGACCTACGAGCAGTACTTC.

The J gene is TRBJ1-1, the V gene TRBV28; 9 bases fit TRBD1. Per the germline V gene, CDR1 is MDHEN and CDR2 is SYDVKM. V trimming: 5 bases; J trimming: 4 bases; junction bases outside the gene matches: 11. The CDR3 covers 16 residues. For the CDR3, the DNA is TGTGCCAGCAGTCCAATGAGGGGACAGGGCGTCACTGAAGCTTTCTTT. The encoded protein is CASSPMRGQGVTEAFF.

The V and J genes are TRBV6-1 and TRBJ2-7; D is unresolved. The CDR3 consists of 18 residues. Deletions cut 2 bases from V and 0 bases from J, with 20 bases between. Germline V gene lookup returns CDR1 MNHNS and CDR2 SASEGT. As DNA, the CDR3 is TGTGCCAGCAGTGAATTCGACATAAGGTGGGCTAGCTCCTACGAGCAGTACTTC. Protein sequence: CASSEFDIRWASSYEQYF.